Below, 30 T cell receptor beta chains from the same sample are listed, as sequenced in a study of identical twins (dated by TCRdb to 2016 to 2018). Receptor amplification or capture employed 5' RACE. Reads for this sample came from an Illumina HiSeq 2000. The public reads were reanalyzed by TCRdb: fastp trimming at Q25, MiXCR alignment, in-frame beta chains only. Rows with a matching CDR3 protein are joined into one entry that keeps the most common DNA and genes. This sample is represented by about 890,000 distinct CDR3 sequences; around an eighth of them were singletons. The ten top clones hold around 1.5% of the sample. The sample was also linked to a second study, of yellow fever vaccine responses in identical twins.

The material sequenced was PBMCs. These receptors were obtained from a woman younger than 35 in good health.

This rearrangement joins TRBV5-1 to TRBJ2-1; 10 bases align to TRBD1. The CDR3 is made up of 15 amino acids. Trimming took 2 bases from V and 7 from J; bases not matched to a gene: 6. From germline, CDR1 is SGHRS and CDR2 YFSETQ. CDR3 amino acids: CASSFGTGVYNEQFF. The CDR3, as DNA: TGCGCCAGCAGCTTCGGGACAGGGGTGTATAATGAGCAGTTCTTC.

This clonotype has just a few counts. The V call is TRBV10-3, the J call TRBJ2-1, with 8 bases aligning to TRBD1. J gave up 3 bases and V 6 bases, and 7 bases lay outside the gene matches. The CDR3 has 15 residues. The germline V gene encodes CDR1 ENHRY and CDR2 SYGVKD. The CDR3 DNA is TGTGCCATCAGCCTGGACAGGGTAGGCTACAATGAGCAGTTCTTC. This translates into CAISLDRVGYNEQFF.

The V and J genes are TRBV4-1 and TRBJ2-6; 10 bases line up with TRBD1. Germline V gene sequence: CDR1 MGHRA, CDR2 YSYEKL. The junction had 7 bases not matched to a gene; V was cut back by 1 base and J by 1 base. The CDR3 runs to 19 residues. CDR3 residues: CASSQGRDRGRSGANVLTF. The CDR3 coding sequence is TGCGCCAGCAGCCAAGGTCGGGACAGGGGTCGTTCTGGGGCCAACGTCCTGACTTTC.

The rearrangement uses TRBV12-3 or TRBV12-4 and TRBJ1-2; the match to TRBD1 covers 8 bases. The ends lost 3 bases at V and 0 bases at J; junction bases unmatched: 6. The CDR3 consists of 16 residues. Written as DNA, the CDR3 is TGTGCCAGCAGTTTCCAGGGGGCCTCAGCTAACTATGGCTACACCTTC. It encodes CASSFQGASANYGYTF.

This clonotype was counted only a few times. V is TRBV27 and J is TRBJ2-1, with 9 bases aligning to TRBD1. Losses at the gene ends were 8 bases for V and 4 bases for J; bases not matched to a gene: 12. Germline loops: CDR1 MNHEY, CDR2 SMNVEV (reference sequence). CDR3 size: 16 residues. The CDR3 region is CASRAGGTGRYNEQFF. The CDR3 nucleotides read TGTGCCAGCCGGGCCGGCGGGACAGGGAGGTACAATGAGCAGTTCTTC.

This clonotype showed up just a few times. V usage is TRBV6-1 and J usage is TRBJ2-4, with 7 bases fitting TRBD1. J gave up 0 bases and V 6 bases, and 8 bases lay outside the gene matches. Germline loops: CDR1 MNHNS, CDR2 SASEGT. The CDR3 is made up of 16 amino acids. The CDR3 nucleotides read TGTGCCAGCAGCCCCAGGGGGATACTAGCCAAAAACATTCAGTACTTC. Translation gives CASSPRGILAKNIQYF.

This clonotype was seen many times. The chain uses TRBV12-3 or TRBV12-4 and TRBJ2-3; TRBD2 might be the D (6 bases). The CDR3 is 19 residues long. V gave up 2 bases and J gave up 0 bases, with 21 bases separating them. In DNA form, the CDR3 reads TGTGCCAGCAGTTTATTGGGGATATCTAGCGCGGATAGCACAGATACGCAGTATTTT. This gives the protein CASSLLGISSADSTDTQYF.

There are many counts of this clonotype. The V gene is TRBV12-3 or TRBV12-4, the J gene TRBJ1-1; 7 bases fit TRBD1. The CDR3 spans 14 residues. The V gene end was trimmed by 6 bases and the J gene end by 0 bases; junction bases not matched to a gene: 4. The CDR3 spells CASSWTGMNTEAFF. The DNA for the CDR3 is TGTGCCAGCAGCTGGACAGGCATGAACACTGAAGCTTTCTTT.

The rearrangement uses TRBV3-1 and TRBJ2-2, with D uncertain. The CDR3 spans 14 residues. Trimming took off 1 base at V and 7 bases at J, with 10 bases between the two ends. Germline CDR1 is LGHDT and CDR2 is YNNKEL (reference sequence). The CDR3: CASSQGHRRGELFF. The CDR3 region has the DNA TGTGCCAGCAGCCAAGGACATCGACGCGGGGAGCTGTTTTTT.

This clonotype was detected only a few times. This chain uses TRBV20-1 with TRBJ1-1; D is possibly TRBD1 (5 bases). The CDR3 runs 14 residues. The germline gives CDR1 DFQATT, CDR2 SNEGSKA (reference sequence). Between the trimmed V and J ends, which lost 4 bases and 1 base, there was a span of 13 bases. The chain's CDR3 is CSATRTDRNTEAFF. CDR3 DNA: TGCAGTGCTACCCGCACTGACAGGAACACTGAAGCTTTCTTT.

V is TRBV5-6 and J is TRBJ2-5; D is ambiguous. V was clipped by 2 bases and J by 9 bases, with 8 bases between them. This CDR3 is 11 amino acids long. Germline V gives CDR1 SGHDT, CDR2 YYEEEE. The CDR3 region has the DNA TGTGCCAGCAGCTTAAACGGCCCCCAGTACTTC. Translation gives CASSLNGPQYF.

This clonotype was counted only a few times. The V gene is TRBV28, the J gene TRBJ2-2, with 9 bases that match TRBD1. J was trimmed by 8 bases and V by 7 bases; bases with no gene match: 8. In germline, CDR1 is MDHEN, CDR2 SYDVKM. The CDR3 has 14 amino acids. CDR3 loop: CASTKQGALGELFF. As DNA, the CDR3 is TGTGCCAGCACCAAACAGGGGGCGCTTGGGGAGCTGTTTTTT.

The sample holds a few counts of this clonotype. The CDR3 end shows no conserved phenylalanine or tryptophan, and so a read error is likely. The DNA is left out, because the CDR3 cannot be placed on it with certainty; the CDR3 is given as TCRdb lists it. This chain connects TRBV6-1 to TRBJ2-7. CDR1 MNHNS and CDR2 SASEGT come from the germline V gene. With termini counted, the CDR3 has 11 amino acids. CDR3 sequence reads: CASSEASSGAL.

This clonotype was detected ten times or more. This chain connects TRBV28 to TRBJ2-3; 8 nucleotides agree with TRBD2. Germline CDR1 MDHEN, CDR2 SYDVKM. Germline trimming cut 2 bases from V and 4 bases from J; bases unmatched to any gene: 2. The CDR3 totals 14 residues. CDR3 nucleotide sequence: TGTGCCAGCAGTTTAGAGCGGGGGCCAGATACGCAGTATTTT. As protein: CASSLERGPDTQYF. Supplemented by reference TRBV28 and TRBJ2-3, the full variable domain reads DVKVTQSSRYLVKRTGEKVFLECVQDMDHENMFWYRQDPGLGLRLIYFSYDVKMKEKGDIPEGYSVSREKKERFSLILESASTNQTSMYLCASSLERGPDTQYFGPGTRLTVL.

The J gene is TRBJ2-7, the V gene TRBV10-3, with 7 bases matching TRBD2. Looked up from germline, CDR1 is ENHRY and CDR2 is SYGVKD. The ends lost 6 bases at V and 2 bases at J; junction bases unmatched: 7. This CDR3 is built from 14 residues. The chain's CDR3 is CAISGGLKTYEQYF. The CDR3 region has the DNA TGTGCCATCAGCGGGGGGTTGAAAACCTACGAGCAGTACTTC.

This clonotype was recorded many times. The chain couples TRBV5-1 to TRBJ1-1, with D perhaps TRBD1 (5 bases). CDR1 is SGHRS and CDR2 is YFSETQ in the germline V gene. This CDR3 has 13 residues. The V and J ends lost 0 bases and 10 bases respectively, with 13 bases between them. CDR3 DNA: TGCGCCAGCAGCTTGGAAGGCGCAGGGAGAGCTTTCTTT. Encoded protein: CASSLEGAGRAFF. The entire variable domain, with the rest obtained from reference TRBV5-1 and TRBJ1-1, is as follows: KAGVTQTPRYLIKTRGQQVTLSCSPISGHRSVSWYQQTPGQGLQFLFEYFSETQRNKGNFPGRFSGRQFSNSRSEMNVSTLELGDSALYLCASSLEGAGRAFFGQGTRLTVV.

There are many counts of this clonotype. The V gene is TRBV11-2, the J gene TRBJ2-1; the match to TRBD2 covers 12 bases. Germline V CDR1 and CDR2: SGHAT, FQNNGV. This CDR3 region has 16 residues. Trimming at V came to 2 bases and at J to 3 bases, leaving 2 bases not matched to a gene. CDR3 bases: TGTGCCAGCAGCTTACTAGCGGGAGGGAACTACAATGAGCAGTTCTTC. This sequence encodes CASSLLAGGNYNEQFF.

The J gene is TRBJ1-5, the V gene TRBV15; D is undetermined. CDR1 is LNHNV and CDR2 is YYDKDF in the germline V gene (reference sequence). Trimming shortened V by 2 bases and J by 1 base, and 15 bases separated the two germline ends. The CDR3 loop spans 17 amino acids. The CDR3 DNA reads TGTGCCACCAGCAGAATCCCGGCGAGGGTAAGCAATCAGCCCCAGCATTTT. It is translated as CATSRIPARVSNQPQHF.

This clonotype was picked up a small number of times. This sequence joins TRBV5-1 and TRBJ2-3; 8 bases fit TRBD1. CDR1 is SGHRS, CDR2 YFSETQ, per germline. The CDR3 runs to 16 residues. The trim removed 4 bases at V and 4 bases at J, leaving 11 bases unmatched. CDR3 sequence reads: CASSNDRGLVADTQYF. The CDR3 DNA is TGCGCCAGCAGCAATGACAGGGGCCTTGTTGCAGATACGCAGTATTTT.

This clonotype was recorded a few times. The chain couples TRBV2 to TRBJ2-1; no clear D gene. With 1 base removed from V and 8 bases from J, the gap between germline ends came to 3 bases. Per germline, CDR1 SNHLY and CDR2 FYNNEI. The CDR3 has 11 residues. The CDR3 loop is CASSEDHEQFF. In nucleotides, the CDR3 is TGTGCCAGCAGTGAAGATCATGAGCAGTTCTTC.

This chain uses TRBV6-1 with TRBJ2-1, with unresolved D. The V gene's germline CDR1 is MNHNS and CDR2 SASEGT. The CDR3 runs to 15 residues. V was trimmed by 0 bases and J by 7 bases, leaving 13 bases between them. CDR3 sequence: CASSEARISGNEQFF. CDR3 sequence (DNA): TGTGCCAGCAGTGAAGCGCGAATCTCTGGAAATGAGCAGTTCTTC.

This clonotype was seen a few times. This chain joins TRBV20-1 and TRBJ2-2, with 7 nucleotides matching TRBD1. CDR1 DFQATT and CDR2 SNEGSKA come from the germline V gene (reference sequence). The trim removed 0 bases at V and 4 bases at J, leaving 8 bases unmatched. The CDR3 covers 16 residues. Written as DNA, the CDR3 is TGCAGTGCTAGAGATTCCCGACAGGGTATCACCGGGGAGCTGTTTTTT. This codes for CSARDSRQGITGELFF.

This clonotype was found a few times. The V and J genes are TRBV2 and TRBJ2-1, with 7 bases lining up with TRBD1. V lost 4 bases and J lost 3; bases outside the gene matches: 6. Germline loops: CDR1 SNHLY, CDR2 FYNNEI. The CDR3 totals 15 residues. CDR3 nucleotides: TGTGCCAGCAGTGGAGGGGACAGATACTACAATGAGCAGTTCTTC. Its translation: CASSGGDRYYNEQFF.

This clonotype has a handful of counts. The J gene is TRBJ1-5, the V gene TRBV20-1, with D maybe TRBD1 (6 bases). The CDR3 is made up of 13 amino acids. The V gene's germline CDR1 is DFQATT and CDR2 SNEGSKA (reference sequence). V lost 6 bases and J lost 3, with 12 bases in between. In nucleotides, the CDR3 is TGCAGTGCCAGGCGGACAGTCAATCAGCCCCAGCATTTT. This translates into CSARRTVNQPQHF.

V and J are TRBV29-1 and TRBJ2-7, with TRBD1 identical over 9 bases. Per germline, CDR1 SQVTM and CDR2 ANQGSEA. J gave up 7 bases and V 6 bases, and 13 bases lay outside the gene matches. CDR3 length: 14 residues. CDR3 region: CSVNPGQGGREQYF. The CDR3 DNA follows: TGCAGCGTAAACCCGGGACAGGGTGGGCGAGAGCAGTACTTC.

At least ten counts were recorded for this clonotype. V usage is TRBV7-8 and J usage is TRBJ2-1; D unclear. The CDR3 extends over 16 amino acids. Trimming removed 2 bases from V and 8 bases from J, with 19 bases in between. Germline lookup yields CDR1 SGHVS and CDR2 FQNEAQ. This chain's CDR3 is CASSLSPDATLDEQFF. The DNA of the CDR3 is TGTGCCAGCAGCTTATCCCCCGACGCGACTCTAGATGAGCAGTTCTTC.

This clonotype appeared many times. The V gene is TRBV2, the J gene TRBJ2-3, with D unclear. The germline V gene encodes CDR1 SNHLY and CDR2 FYNNEI. The CDR3 is made up of 11 amino acids. Trimming took off 8 bases at V and 5 bases at J, with 8 bases between the two ends. The CDR3 DNA sequence: TGTGCCAGCGAGGAGATAGATACGCAGTATTTT. This encodes CASEEIDTQYF.

Here the CDR3 reads CSARRSGSSYEQYF. CDR3 nucleotide sequence: TGCAGTGCTAGACGTAGCGGATCCTCCTACGAGCAGTACTTC. This sequence joins TRBV20-1 and TRBJ2-7; possible D gene TRBD2, 6 bases. Germline CDR1 DFQATT, CDR2 SNEGSKA (reference sequence). V was cut by 2 bases and J by 0 bases, with 11 bases left in between. CDR3 length: 14 residues.

This chain links TRBV28 with TRBJ2-7, with D uncertain. CDR3 length equals 16 residues. The ends were cut back, 4 bases at V and 0 bases at J, with 16 bases in the middle. Germline values: CDR1 MDHEN, CDR2 SYDVKM. CDR3 amino acids: CASSSLYSPSSYEQYF. The CDR3, as DNA: TGTGCCAGCAGTTCTCTATATTCACCCAGCTCCTACGAGCAGTACTTC.

This clonotype has only a few counts. The J gene is TRBJ2-5, the V gene TRBV4-1, with TRBD2 matching over 7 bases. Trimming cost V 0 bases and J 5 bases; bases outside gene matches: 15. The CDR3 extends over 18 amino acids. The germline CDR1 and CDR2 sequences are MGHRA and YSYEKL. The CDR3 region has the DNA TGCGCCAGCAGCCAAGATAGAGCTAGCGGTCCCGCAGGGGAGACCCAGTACTTC. This encodes CASSQDRASGPAGETQYF.